This TCR beta chain came from a study of T cells in Graves' hyperthyroidism and ophthalmopathy. The overall study: The initial diagnosis was the point when peripheral blood was collected, ahead of any treatment.

Germline V CDR1 and CDR2: SQVTM, ANQGSEA. V was cut by 6 bases and J by 7 bases, with 16 bases left in between. The CDR3 runs 13 residues. Overall study findings and caveats: A 13 V-J signature model discriminated ophthalmopathy versus stable hyperthyroidism. Peripheral blood also featured most of the thyroid clonotypes expanded above 0.001.

The source material, RNA transcripts, was used to amplify TCR beta CDR3 regions. The HTBI set primed first-round TCR CDR3 RT-PCR. Via MiXCR, TCRdb re-called the multiplex PCR reads, giving one row per CDR3 protein. Of hundreds of thousands of distinct CDR3 sequences in the sample, 20% to 25% were seen once. The authors took PBMCs from 10 ml fresh peripheral blood. This clonotype occurred many times. Its antigen is unknown. The origin of this receptor is a man between 25 and 39 years old with Graves' ophthalmopathy. The sequenced sample was blood. The chain combines TRBV29-1 with TRBJ2-4; D call uncertain. As DNA, the CDR3 is TGCAGCGTCTTCCCTGTTACGGGTAACATTCAGTACTTC. Residues: CSVFPVTGNIQYF.